Sequencing of this TCR beta chain was carried out in a study of CD8+CD57+ T cells in acquired aplastic anemia. Study-wide background: DNA from sorted CD4+ and CD8+ cells averaged around 3.2 ug.

Germline lookup yields CDR1 SQVTM and CDR2 ANQGSEA. The ends were cut back, 5 bases at V and 0 bases at J, with 8 bases in the middle. The CDR3 totals 13 residues. Whole-study results and caveats: With respect to CD8+ Simpson's diversity, patients and controls did not differ significantly.

In patients chosen for sequencing, flow cytometry had shown CD8+CD57+ cell expansion. Genomic DNA, serving as template, underwent TCR beta VDJ and CDR3 profiling. TCRdb re-derived calls from the reads in MiXCR, one entry per CDR3 protein. This sample has some 170,000 distinct CDR3 sequences, with roughly 48% found just once. Concerning this clonotype: Its antigen is currently unknown.

This receptor was identified in a human donor with aplastic anemia. Sample: sorted CD4+, CD8+, or CD8+CD57+ T cells (not recorded which) from PBMCs. The chain links TRBV29-1 to TRBJ2-1; D is unclear. The DNA of the CDR3 is TGCAGCGTTTTATGGAGCTCCTACAATGAGCAGTTCTTC. Encoded protein: CSVLWSSYNEQFF.